Following are 20 T cell receptor beta chains from one sample sequenced in a study of blood T cell repertoires in COVID-19. The method was immunoSEQ multiplex PCR; TCRdb's version includes in-frame clones alone and lacks a portion of them. The sample holds 150,000 to 200,000 clones, roughly nine tenths seen once. Source material: peripheral blood. The receptor set was obtained from a woman between 70 and 85 years old with acute or convalescent COVID-19.

This sequence joins TRBV27 and TRBJ1-1, with D hard to call. The CDR3 extends over 14 amino acids. CDR1 and CDR2 (germline): MNHEY, SMNVEV (reference sequence). V was trimmed by 0 bases and J by 4 bases, leaving 9 bases between them. The CDR3 is CASSLSLGSTEAFF. The CDR3 bases are TGTGCCAGCAGTTTATCTCTGGGGAGCACTGAAGCTTTCTTT.

The rearrangement joins TRBV6-5 to TRBJ2-7; D is possibly TRBD2 (6 bases). This CDR3 is built from 14 residues. CDR1 MNHEY and CDR2 SVGAGI come from the germline V gene. The V and J ends lost 2 bases and 3 bases respectively, with 11 bases between them. For the CDR3, the DNA is TGTGCCAGCAGTTACGCGCAGGGAGGCTACGAGCAGTACTTC. Its protein product is CASSYAQGGYEQYF.

This sequence joins TRBV24-1 and TRBJ2-1; D might be TRBD1 (6 bases). CDR1 and CDR2 (germline): KGHDR, SFDVKD. The V gene lost 1 base and the J gene lost 8 bases, with 11 bases spanning the gap. This CDR3 spans 14 amino acids. CDR3 nucleotides: TGTGCCACCAGTGATTTTTTCAGGGGTTATGAGCAGTTCTTC. The encoded protein is CATSDFFRGYEQFF.

The chain carries TRBV15 and TRBJ1-5; TRBD1 agrees at 8 bases. Germline V gene lookup returns CDR1 LNHNV and CDR2 YYDKDF (reference sequence). The CDR3 has 18 residues. The junction had 14 bases not matched to a gene; V was cut back by 0 bases and J by 7 bases. As DNA, the CDR3 is TGTGCCACCAGCAGAGATCCCGCGCGACAGGGGATGGGGCAGCCCCAGCATTTT. Translating it yields CATSRDPARQGMGQPQHF.

This chain joins TRBV19 and TRBJ1-1, with 7 bases identical to TRBD1. Germline V gives CDR1 LNHDA, CDR2 SQIVND (reference sequence). The CDR3 has 15 residues. Trimming removed 3 bases from V and 1 base from J; junction bases left unmatched: 5. CDR3 residues: CASSISDRANTEAFF. CDR3 DNA: TGTGCCAGTAGTATTTCCGACAGGGCGAACACTGAAGCTTTCTTT.

The V and J genes are TRBV6-5 and TRBJ2-7, with TRBD2 matching over 11 bases. The CDR3 is 15 amino acids. J gave up 7 bases and V 6 bases, and 11 bases lay outside the gene matches. Germline V CDR1 and CDR2: MNHEY, SVGAGI. In DNA form, the CDR3 reads TGTGCCAGCAGCCCCGGGACTAGCGGATTTGGGGAGCAGTACTTC. Protein: CASSPGTSGFGEQYF.

V usage is TRBV18 and J usage is TRBJ1-5; tentative D call: TRBD1 (6 bases). Germline assignment: CDR1 KGHSH and CDR2 LQKENI. The CDR3 is 13 residues long. V lost 5 bases to trimming and J lost 7 bases, with 12 bases between them. The CDR3 DNA sequence: TGTGCCAGCTCAAACAACAGGGCCCAGCCCCAGCATTTT. Translating it yields CASSNNRAQPQHF.

V and J are TRBV29-1 and TRBJ1-1; D ambiguous. V lost 2 bases, J lost 5 bases, and 9 bases lay in between. Germline-derived CDR1 and CDR2 are SQVTM and ANQGSEA. CDR3 length: 12 amino acids. The CDR3 bases are TGCAGCGTTGAAAGAGGATTTACTGAAGCTTTCTTT. Translation gives CSVERGFTEAFF. Full variable domain (remainder filled in from reference TRBV29-1 and TRBJ1-1): SAVISQKPSRDICQRGTSLTIQCQVDSQVTMMFWYRQQPGQSLTLIATANQGSEATYESGFVIDKFPISRPNLTFSTLTVSNMSPEDSSIYLCSVERGFTEAFFGQGTRLTVV.

The J gene is TRBJ2-2, the V gene TRBV19, with D maybe TRBD2 (6 bases). The CDR3 consists of 15 residues. Germline values: CDR1 LNHDA, CDR2 SQIVND (reference sequence). The V end was cut by 2 bases, the J end by 2 bases, with 9 bases between. The CDR3 DNA is TGTGCCAGTAGTATATTCGGGGGAAACACCGGGGAGCTGTTTTTT. The encoded protein is CASSIFGGNTGELFF.

This rearrangement joins TRBV5-1 to TRBJ2-7, with 12 bases lining up with TRBD2. The V gene's germline CDR1 is SGHRS and CDR2 YFSETQ. The V segment lost 5 bases and the J segment 2 bases; nucleotides outside the gene matches: 11. This CDR3 is 17 amino acids long. CDR3 bases: TGCGCCAGCAGTCGTACCATTCTAGCGGGGGGGCCCTACGAGCAGTACTTC. It is translated as CASSRTILAGGPYEQYF. The entire variable domain, with the rest obtained from reference TRBV5-1 and TRBJ2-7, is as follows: KAGVTQTPRYLIKTRGQQVTLSCSPISGHRSVSWYQQTPGQGLQFLFEYFSETQRNKGNFPGRFSGRQFSNSRSEMNVSTLELGDSALYLCASSRTILAGGPYEQYFGPGTRLTVT.

The rearrangement uses TRBV15 and TRBJ2-7; D is perhaps TRBD1 (7 bases). The CDR3 length is 15 residues. Germline assignment: CDR1 LNHNV and CDR2 YYDKDF (reference sequence). The V gene lost 0 bases and the J gene lost 2 bases, with 11 bases spanning the gap. CDR3 in DNA: TGTGCCACCAGCAGAGATCAGGGGGAGGCCTACGAGCAGTACTTC. Encoded protein: CATSRDQGEAYEQYF.

The rearrangement uses TRBV6-2 or TRBV6-3 and TRBJ1-2, with 8 bases aligning to TRBD1. This CDR3 region has 13 residues. CDR1 and CDR2 (germline): MNHEY, SVGEGT. After removal of 6 bases from V and 7 bases from J, the junction contained 7 bases not matched to a gene. CDR3 sequence reads: CASSQGAYAGYTF. Here the CDR3 DNA reads TGTGCCAGCAGCCAGGGGGCATATGCTGGCTACACCTTC.

The CDR3 DNA sequence: TGTGCCACCAGTGATGGGAGCGGGGGCGCCCGAGAGACCCAGTACTTC. Protein: CATSDGSGGARETQYF. V is TRBV24-1 and J is TRBJ2-5, with 8 bases identical to TRBD2. This CDR3 comprises 16 residues. The V gene's germline CDR1 is KGHDR and CDR2 SFDVKD. Germline trimming cut 3 bases from V and 4 bases from J; bases unmatched to any gene: 9.

The chain joins TRBV27 to TRBJ1-1; TRBD1 matches 8 bases. This CDR3 region has 15 residues. Germline V gene data show CDR1 as MNHEY and CDR2 as SMNVEV (reference sequence). V shed 2 bases, J shed 3 bases, and the junction held 5 bases outside the gene matches. The CDR3 sequence is CASSLKPTGDTEAFF. CDR3 sequence (DNA): TGTGCCAGCAGTTTAAAACCGACAGGGGACACTGAAGCTTTCTTT.

This chain links TRBV9 with TRBJ1-3, with D possibly matching TRBD1 (6 bases). Trimming removed 0 bases at V and 3 bases at J, with 7 bases between. The CDR3 runs 14 residues. Germline CDR1 SGDLS, CDR2 YYNGEE. DNA of the CDR3: TGTGCCAGCAGCGTAGACAGGGATGGAAACACCATATATTTT. It specifies CASSVDRDGNTIYF.

A single count supports this clone. The chain is built from TRBV6-5 and TRBJ1-2, with 8 bases aligning to TRBD1. The V gene's germline CDR1 is MNHEY and CDR2 SVGAGI. V was pared by 6 bases and J by 6 bases, with 6 bases of the junction left unmatched. The CDR3 runs 13 residues. CDR3 residues: CASRKDRVHGYTF. The CDR3 DNA reads TGTGCCAGCAGGAAGGACAGGGTGCATGGCTACACCTTC.

The V call is TRBV24-1, the J call TRBJ1-2, with 8 bases identical to TRBD1. Germline lookup yields CDR1 KGHDR and CDR2 SFDVKD. The CDR3 length is 16 residues. V dropped 3 bases and J dropped 5; count of bases not matched to a gene: 10. CDR3 loop: CATSDPRQGTIYGYTF. Here the CDR3 DNA reads TGTGCCACCAGTGATCCCCGACAGGGGACTATATATGGCTACACCTTC.

This clone was recorded once. This sequence joins TRBV28 and TRBJ2-7; 7 nucleotides line up with TRBD1. In germline, CDR1 is MDHEN, CDR2 SYDVKM. This CDR3 has 15 amino acids. Losses at the gene ends were 6 bases for V and 0 bases for J; bases not matched to a gene: 8. This CDR3 reads CASSQTGSSSYEQYF. The CDR3 nucleotides read TGTGCCAGCAGCCAGACAGGGAGTAGCTCCTACGAGCAGTACTTC.

The CDR3 DNA reads as TGTGCCAGCAGTTCCCGCAGCGAGCAGTACTTC. Translated: CASSSRSEQYF. This sequence joins TRBV12-3 or TRBV12-4 and TRBJ2-7, with unresolved D. V was clipped by 4 bases and J by 6 bases, with 7 bases between them. The CDR3 sequence is 11 residues long.

The rearrangement joins TRBV5-6 to TRBJ1-2; D is undetermined. There are 14 residues in the CDR3. Looked up from germline, CDR1 is SGHDT and CDR2 is YYEEEE. V lost 6 bases and J lost 0, with 12 bases in between. The chain's CDR3 is CASTPALANYGYTF. The CDR3 nucleotides read TGTGCCAGCACCCCGGCCCTAGCTAACTATGGCTACACCTTC. Full variable domain (outside the CDR3, taken from reference TRBV5-6 and TRBJ1-2): DAGVTQSPTHLIKTRGQQVTLRCSPKSGHDTVSWYQQALGQGPQFIFQYYEEEERQRGNFPDRFSGHQFPNYSSELNVNALLLGDSALYLCASTPALANYGYTFGSGTRLTVV.